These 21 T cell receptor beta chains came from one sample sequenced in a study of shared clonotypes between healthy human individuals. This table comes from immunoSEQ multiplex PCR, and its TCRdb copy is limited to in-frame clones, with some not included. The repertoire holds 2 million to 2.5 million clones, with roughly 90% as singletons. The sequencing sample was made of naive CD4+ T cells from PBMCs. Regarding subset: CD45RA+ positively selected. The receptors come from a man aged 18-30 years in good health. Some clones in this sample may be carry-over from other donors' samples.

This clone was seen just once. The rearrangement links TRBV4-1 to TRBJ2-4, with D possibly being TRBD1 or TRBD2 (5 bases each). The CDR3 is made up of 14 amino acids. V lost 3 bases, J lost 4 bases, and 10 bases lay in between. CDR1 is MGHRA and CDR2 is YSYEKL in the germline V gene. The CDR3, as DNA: TGCGCCAGCAGCCAGGCAGGGACGAAAAACATTCAGTACTTC. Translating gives CASSQAGTKNIQYF.

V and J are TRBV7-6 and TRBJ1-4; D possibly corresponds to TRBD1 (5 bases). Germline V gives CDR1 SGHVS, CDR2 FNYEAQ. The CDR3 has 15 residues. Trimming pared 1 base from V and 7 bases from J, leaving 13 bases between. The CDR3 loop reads CASSLEPGRGEKLFF. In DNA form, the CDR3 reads TGTGCCAGCAGCTTAGAACCAGGAAGGGGTGAAAAACTGTTTTTT.

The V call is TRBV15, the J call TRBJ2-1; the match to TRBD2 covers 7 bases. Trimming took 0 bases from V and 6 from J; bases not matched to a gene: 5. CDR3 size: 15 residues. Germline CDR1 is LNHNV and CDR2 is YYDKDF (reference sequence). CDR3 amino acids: CATSRDSGKGNEQFF. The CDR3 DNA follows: TGTGCCACCAGCAGAGACAGCGGGAAGGGCAATGAGCAGTTCTTC.

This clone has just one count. The CDR3 is CASSKTGSGNTIYF. Here the CDR3 DNA reads TGTGCCAGCAGTAAAACCGGCTCTGGAAACACCATATATTTT. The rearrangement uses TRBV6-6 and TRBJ1-3; D unresolved. V was trimmed by 5 bases and J by 0 bases, leaving 8 bases between them. Germline lookup yields CDR1 MNHNY and CDR2 SVGAGI (reference sequence). The CDR3 sequence is 14 residues long.

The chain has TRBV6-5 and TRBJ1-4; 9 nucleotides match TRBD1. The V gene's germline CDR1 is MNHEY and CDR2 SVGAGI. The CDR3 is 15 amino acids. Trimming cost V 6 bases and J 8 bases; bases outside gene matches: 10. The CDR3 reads CASSPRGTGNEKLFF. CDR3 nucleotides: TGTGCCAGCAGCCCCAGGGGGACAGGGAACGAAAAACTGTTTTTT.

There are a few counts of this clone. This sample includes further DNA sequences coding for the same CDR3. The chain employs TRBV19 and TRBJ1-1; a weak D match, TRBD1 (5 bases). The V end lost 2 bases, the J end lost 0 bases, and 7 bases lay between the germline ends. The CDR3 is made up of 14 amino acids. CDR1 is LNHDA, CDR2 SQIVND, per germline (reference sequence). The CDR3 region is CASSIRGLNTEAFF. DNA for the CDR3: TGTGCCAGTAGTATAAGGGGACTGAACACTGAAGCTTTCTTT.

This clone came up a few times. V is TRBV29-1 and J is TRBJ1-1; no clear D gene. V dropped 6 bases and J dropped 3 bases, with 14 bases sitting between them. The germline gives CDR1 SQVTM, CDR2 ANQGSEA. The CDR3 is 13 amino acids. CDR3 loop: CSVLLRQDTEAFF. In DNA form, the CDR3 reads TGCAGCGTACTGCTCCGACAAGACACTGAAGCTTTCTTT.

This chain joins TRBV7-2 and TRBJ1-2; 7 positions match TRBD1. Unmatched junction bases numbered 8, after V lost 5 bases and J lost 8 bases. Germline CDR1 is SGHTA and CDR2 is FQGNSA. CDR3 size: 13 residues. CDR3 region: CASSQGQARGYTF. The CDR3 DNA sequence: TGTGCCAGCAGCCAAGGACAGGCTCGGGGCTACACCTTC.

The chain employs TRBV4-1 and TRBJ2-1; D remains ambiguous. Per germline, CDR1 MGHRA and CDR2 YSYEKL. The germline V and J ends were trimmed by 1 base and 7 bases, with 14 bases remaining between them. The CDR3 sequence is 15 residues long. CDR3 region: CASSQGVWTSNEQFF. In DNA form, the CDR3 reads TGCGCCAGCAGCCAAGGTGTCTGGACCTCAAATGAGCAGTTCTTC.

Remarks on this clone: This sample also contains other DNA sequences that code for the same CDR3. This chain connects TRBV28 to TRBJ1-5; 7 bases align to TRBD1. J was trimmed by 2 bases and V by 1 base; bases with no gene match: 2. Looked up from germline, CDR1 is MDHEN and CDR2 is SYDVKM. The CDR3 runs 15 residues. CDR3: CASSLSGQGNQPQHF. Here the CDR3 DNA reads TGTGCCAGCAGTTTATCCGGACAGGGCAATCAGCCCCAGCATTTT.

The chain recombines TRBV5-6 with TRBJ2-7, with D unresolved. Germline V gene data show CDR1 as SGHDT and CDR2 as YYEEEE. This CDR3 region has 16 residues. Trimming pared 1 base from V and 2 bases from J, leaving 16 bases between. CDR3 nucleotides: TGTGCCAGCAGCTTGCCATATGCGGCGTTCCCCTACGAGCAGTACTTC. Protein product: CASSLPYAAFPYEQYF.

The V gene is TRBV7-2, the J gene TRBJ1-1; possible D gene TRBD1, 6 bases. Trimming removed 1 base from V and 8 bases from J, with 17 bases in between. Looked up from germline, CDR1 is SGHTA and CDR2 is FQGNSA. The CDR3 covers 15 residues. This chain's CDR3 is CASSLGGGGPYEAFF. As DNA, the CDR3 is TGTGCCAGCAGCTTAGGGGGAGGGGGACCTTACGAAGCTTTCTTT.

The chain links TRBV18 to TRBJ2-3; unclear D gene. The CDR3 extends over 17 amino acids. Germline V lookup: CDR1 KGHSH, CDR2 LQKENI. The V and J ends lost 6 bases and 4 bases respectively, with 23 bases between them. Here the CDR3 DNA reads TGTGCCAGCTCCCTTCTGAAAGTTGAAGCGAGCCCAGATACGCAGTATTTT. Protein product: CASSLLKVEASPDTQYF.

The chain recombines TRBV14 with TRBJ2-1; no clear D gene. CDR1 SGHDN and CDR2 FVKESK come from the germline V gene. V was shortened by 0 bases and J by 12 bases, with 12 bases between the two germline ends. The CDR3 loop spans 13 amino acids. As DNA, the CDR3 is TGTGCCAGCAGCCAAGACCAAACTGCTGCGCAGTTCTTC. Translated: CASSQDQTAAQFF.

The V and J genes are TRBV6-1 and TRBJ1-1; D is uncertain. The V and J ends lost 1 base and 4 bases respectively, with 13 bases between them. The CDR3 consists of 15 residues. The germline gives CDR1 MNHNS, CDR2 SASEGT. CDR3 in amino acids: CASSEGFSSITEAFF. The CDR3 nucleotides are TGTGCCAGCAGTGAAGGGTTTAGCAGCATCACTGAAGCTTTCTTT.

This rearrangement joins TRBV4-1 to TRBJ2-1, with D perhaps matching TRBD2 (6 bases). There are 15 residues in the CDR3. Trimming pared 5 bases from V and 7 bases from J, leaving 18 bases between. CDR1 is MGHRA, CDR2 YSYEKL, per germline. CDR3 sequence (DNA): TGCGCCAGCAGCTACCCTAGCGTTGGAAAAAATGAGCAGTTCTTC. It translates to CASSYPSVGKNEQFF.

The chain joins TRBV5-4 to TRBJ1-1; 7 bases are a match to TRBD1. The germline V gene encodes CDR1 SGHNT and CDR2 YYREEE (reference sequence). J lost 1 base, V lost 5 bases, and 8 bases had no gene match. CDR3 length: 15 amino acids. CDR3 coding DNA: TGTGCCAGCAGTTCCGGACAGGCGGGGAACACTGAAGCTTTCTTT. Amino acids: CASSSGQAGNTEAFF.

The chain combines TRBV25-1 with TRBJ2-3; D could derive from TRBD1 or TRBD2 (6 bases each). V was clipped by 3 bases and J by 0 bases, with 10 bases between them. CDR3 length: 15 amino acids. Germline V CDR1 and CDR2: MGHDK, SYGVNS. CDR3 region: CASSETGASTDTQYF. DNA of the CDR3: TGTGCCAGCAGTGAGACGGGGGCTAGCACAGATACGCAGTATTTT.

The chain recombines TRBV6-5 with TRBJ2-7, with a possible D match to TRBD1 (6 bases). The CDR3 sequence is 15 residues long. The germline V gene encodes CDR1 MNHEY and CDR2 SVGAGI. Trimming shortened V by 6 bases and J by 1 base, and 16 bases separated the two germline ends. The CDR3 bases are TGTGCCAGCAGCCAGGACAGACAACAATCCTACGAGCAGTACTTC. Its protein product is CASSQDRQQSYEQYF.

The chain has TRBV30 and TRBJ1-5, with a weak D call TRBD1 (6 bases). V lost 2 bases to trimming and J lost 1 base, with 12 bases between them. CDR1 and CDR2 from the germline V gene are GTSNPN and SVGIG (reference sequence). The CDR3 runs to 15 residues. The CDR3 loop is CAWSQQGLSNQPQHF. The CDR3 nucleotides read TGTGCCTGGAGTCAACAGGGTTTGAGCAATCAGCCCCAGCATTTT.

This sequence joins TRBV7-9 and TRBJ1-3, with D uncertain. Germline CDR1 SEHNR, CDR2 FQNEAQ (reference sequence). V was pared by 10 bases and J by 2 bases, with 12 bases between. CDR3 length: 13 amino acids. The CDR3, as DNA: TGTGCCACCTCTGGCCCAACTGGAAACACCATATATTTT. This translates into CATSGPTGNTIYF. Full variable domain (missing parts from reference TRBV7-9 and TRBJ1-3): DTGVSQNPRHKITKRGQNVTFRCDPISEHNRLYWYRQTLGQGPEFLTYFQNEAQLEKSRLLSDRFSAERPKGSFSTLEIQRTEQGDSAMYLCATSGPTGNTIYFGEGSWLTVV.